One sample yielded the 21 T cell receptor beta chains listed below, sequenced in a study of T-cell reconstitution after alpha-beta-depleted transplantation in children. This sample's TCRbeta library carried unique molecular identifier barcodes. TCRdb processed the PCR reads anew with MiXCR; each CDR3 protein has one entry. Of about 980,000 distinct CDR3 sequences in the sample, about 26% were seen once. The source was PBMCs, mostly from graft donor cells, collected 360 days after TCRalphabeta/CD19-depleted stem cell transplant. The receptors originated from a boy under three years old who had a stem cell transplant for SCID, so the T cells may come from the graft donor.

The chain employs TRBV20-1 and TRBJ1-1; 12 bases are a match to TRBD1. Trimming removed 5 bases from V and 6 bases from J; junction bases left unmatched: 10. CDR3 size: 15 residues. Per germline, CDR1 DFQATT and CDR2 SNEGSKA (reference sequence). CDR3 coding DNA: TGCAGTGCTCCTAAGACGGGACAGGGGGCCCCTGAAGCTTTCTTT. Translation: CSAPKTGQGAPEAFF.

The CDR3, as DNA: TGCGCCAGCAGCGTTAAGGGACAAAACACTGAAGCTTTCTTT. Translation gives CASSVKGQNTEAFF. The genes are TRBV5-1 and TRBJ1-1, with D possibly TRBD1 on 6 matching bases. The germline V gene encodes CDR1 SGHRS and CDR2 YFSETQ. V shed 4 bases and J shed 2 bases, with 12 bases lying between them. CDR3 length equals 14 residues.

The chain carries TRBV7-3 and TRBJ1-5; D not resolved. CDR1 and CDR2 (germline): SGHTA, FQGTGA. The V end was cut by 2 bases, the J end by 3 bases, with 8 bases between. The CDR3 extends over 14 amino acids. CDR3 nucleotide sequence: TGTGCCAGCAGCTTAGCCAAGGTCAATCAGCCCCAGCATTTT. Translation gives CASSLAKVNQPQHF. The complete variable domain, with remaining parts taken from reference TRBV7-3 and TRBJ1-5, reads GAGVSQTPSNKVTEKGKYVELRCDPISGHTALYWYRQSLGQGPEFLIYFQGTGAADDSGLPNDRFFAVRPEGSVSTLKIQRTERGDSAVYLCASSLAKVNQPQHFGDGTRLSIL.

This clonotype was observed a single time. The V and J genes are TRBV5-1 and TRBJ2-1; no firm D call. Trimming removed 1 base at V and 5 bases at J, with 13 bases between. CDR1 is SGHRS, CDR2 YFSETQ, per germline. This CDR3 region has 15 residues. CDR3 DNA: TGCGCCAGCAGCTTGCAGCAGGTGGAAAACAATGAGCAGTTCTTC. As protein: CASSLQQVENNEQFF.

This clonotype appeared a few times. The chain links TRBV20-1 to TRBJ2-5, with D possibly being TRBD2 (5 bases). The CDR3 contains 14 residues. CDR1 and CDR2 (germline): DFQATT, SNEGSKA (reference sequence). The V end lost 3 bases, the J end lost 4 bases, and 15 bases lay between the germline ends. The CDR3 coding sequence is TGCAGTGCTAGCCCTTACGGGGTAGGAGAGACCCAGTACTTC. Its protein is CSASPYGVGETQYF.

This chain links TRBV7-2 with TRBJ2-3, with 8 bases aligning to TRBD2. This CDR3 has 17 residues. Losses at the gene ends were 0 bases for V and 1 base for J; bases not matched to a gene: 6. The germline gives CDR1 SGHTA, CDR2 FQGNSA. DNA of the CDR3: TGTGCCAGCAGCTTAGCCATTTGGCGGGGGGGCACAGATACGCAGTATTTT. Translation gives CASSLAIWRGGTDTQYF.

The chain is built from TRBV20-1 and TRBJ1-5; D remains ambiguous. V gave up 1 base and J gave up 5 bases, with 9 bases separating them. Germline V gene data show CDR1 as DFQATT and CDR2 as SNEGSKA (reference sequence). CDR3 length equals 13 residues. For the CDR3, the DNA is TGCAGTGCTAGAGCAGGAAACGATCAGCCCCAGCATTTT. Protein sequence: CSARAGNDQPQHF.

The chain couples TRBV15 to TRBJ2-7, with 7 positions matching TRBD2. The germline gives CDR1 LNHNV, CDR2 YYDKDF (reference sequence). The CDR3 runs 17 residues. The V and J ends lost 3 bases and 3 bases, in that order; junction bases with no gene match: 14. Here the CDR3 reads CATSSRVRAGVIYEQYF. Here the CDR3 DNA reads TGTGCCACCAGCAGCCGGGTGCGTGCGGGGGTAATCTACGAGCAGTACTTC.

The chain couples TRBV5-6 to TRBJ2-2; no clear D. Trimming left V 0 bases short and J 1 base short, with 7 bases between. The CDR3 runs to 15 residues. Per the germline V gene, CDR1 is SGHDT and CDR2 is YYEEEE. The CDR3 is CASSLESRNTGELFF. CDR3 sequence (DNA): TGTGCCAGCAGCTTGGAGTCTAGGAACACCGGGGAGCTGTTTTTT.

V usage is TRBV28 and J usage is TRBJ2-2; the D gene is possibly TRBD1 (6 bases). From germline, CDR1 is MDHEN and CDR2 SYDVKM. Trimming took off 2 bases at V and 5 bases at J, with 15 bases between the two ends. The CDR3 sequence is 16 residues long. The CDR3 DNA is TGTGCCAGCAGTTTACTACAGGGTGTAGGGACCGGGGAGCTGTTTTTT. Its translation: CASSLLQGVGTGELFF.

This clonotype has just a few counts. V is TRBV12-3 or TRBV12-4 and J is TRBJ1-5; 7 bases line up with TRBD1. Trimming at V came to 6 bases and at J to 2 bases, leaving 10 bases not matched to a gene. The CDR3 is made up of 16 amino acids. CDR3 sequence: CASRIDRARGNQPQHF. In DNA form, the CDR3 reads TGTGCCAGCAGAATTGACAGGGCCCGAGGCAATCAGCCCCAGCATTTT.

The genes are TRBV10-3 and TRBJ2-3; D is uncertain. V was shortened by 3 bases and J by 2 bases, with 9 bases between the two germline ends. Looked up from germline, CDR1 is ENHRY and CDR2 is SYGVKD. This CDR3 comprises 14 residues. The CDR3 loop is CAISDRRDTDTQYF. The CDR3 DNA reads TGTGCCATCAGTGACAGGCGAGACACAGATACGCAGTATTTT.

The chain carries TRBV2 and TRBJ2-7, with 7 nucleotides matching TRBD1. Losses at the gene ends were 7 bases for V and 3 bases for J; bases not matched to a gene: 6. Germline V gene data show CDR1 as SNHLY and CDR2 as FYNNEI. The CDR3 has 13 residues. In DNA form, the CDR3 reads TGTGCCAGCACGTTCGGGACAGACTACGAGCAGTACTTC. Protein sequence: CASTFGTDYEQYF. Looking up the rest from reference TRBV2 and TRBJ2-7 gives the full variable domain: EPEVTQTPSHQVTQMGQEVILRCVPISNHLYFYWYRQILGQKVEFLVSFYNNEISEKSEIFDDQFSVERPDGSNFTLKIRSTKLEDSAMYFCASTFGTDYEQYFGPGTRLTVT.

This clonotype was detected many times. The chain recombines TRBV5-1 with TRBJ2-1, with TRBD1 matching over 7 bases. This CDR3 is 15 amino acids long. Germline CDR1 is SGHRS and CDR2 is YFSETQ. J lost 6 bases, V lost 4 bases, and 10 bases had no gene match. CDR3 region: CASSGQAVVVNEQFF. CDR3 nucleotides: TGCGCCAGCAGCGGACAGGCGGTCGTGGTCAATGAGCAGTTCTTC.

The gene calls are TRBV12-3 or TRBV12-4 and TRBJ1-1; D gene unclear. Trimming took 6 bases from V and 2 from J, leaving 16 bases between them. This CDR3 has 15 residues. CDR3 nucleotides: TGTGCCAGCAGCCTATCGCGGAGGGCTAACACTGAAGCTTTCTTT. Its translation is CASSLSRRANTEAFF.

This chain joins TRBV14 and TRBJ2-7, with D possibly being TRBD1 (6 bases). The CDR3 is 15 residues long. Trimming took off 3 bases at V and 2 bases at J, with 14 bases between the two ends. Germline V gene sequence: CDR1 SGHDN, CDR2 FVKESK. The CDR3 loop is CASSHRGLPPYEQYF. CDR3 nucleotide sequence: TGTGCCAGCAGCCACAGGGGCCTTCCCCCCTACGAGCAGTACTTC.

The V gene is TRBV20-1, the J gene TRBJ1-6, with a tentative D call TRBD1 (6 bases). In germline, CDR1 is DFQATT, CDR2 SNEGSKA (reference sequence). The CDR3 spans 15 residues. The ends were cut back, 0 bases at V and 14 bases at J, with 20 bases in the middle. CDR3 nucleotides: TGCAGTGCTAGAGAGGAGGGGGGTATCCGCTCTTCCCTCCACTTT. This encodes CSAREEGGIRSSLHF.

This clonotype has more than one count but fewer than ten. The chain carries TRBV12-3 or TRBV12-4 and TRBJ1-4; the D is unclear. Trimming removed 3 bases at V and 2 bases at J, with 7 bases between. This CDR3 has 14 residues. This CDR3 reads CASSFGQTNEKLFF. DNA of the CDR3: TGTGCCAGCAGTTTTGGGCAGACTAATGAAAAACTGTTTTTT.

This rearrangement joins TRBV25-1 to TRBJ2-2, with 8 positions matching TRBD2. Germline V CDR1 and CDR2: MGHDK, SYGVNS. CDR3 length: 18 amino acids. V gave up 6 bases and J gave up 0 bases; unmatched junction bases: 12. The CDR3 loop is CASSGGGWWGANTGELFF. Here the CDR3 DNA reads TGTGCCAGCAGCGGGGGGGGTTGGTGGGGGGCGAACACCGGGGAGCTGTTTTTT.

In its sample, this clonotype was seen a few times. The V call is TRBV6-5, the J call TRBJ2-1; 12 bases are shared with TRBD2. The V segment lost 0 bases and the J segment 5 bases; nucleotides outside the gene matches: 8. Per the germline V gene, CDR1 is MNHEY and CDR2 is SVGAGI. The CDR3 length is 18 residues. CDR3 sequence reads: CASSYSRLAGGPHNEQFF. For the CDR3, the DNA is TGTGCCAGCAGTTACTCACGGCTAGCGGGGGGGCCCCACAATGAGCAGTTCTTC.

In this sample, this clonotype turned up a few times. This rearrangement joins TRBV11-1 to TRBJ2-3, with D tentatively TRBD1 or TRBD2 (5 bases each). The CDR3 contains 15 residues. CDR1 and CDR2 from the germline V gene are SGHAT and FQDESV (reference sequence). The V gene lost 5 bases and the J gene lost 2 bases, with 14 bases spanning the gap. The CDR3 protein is CASSPRGADTDTQYF. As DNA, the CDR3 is TGTGCCAGCAGCCCCCGAGGGGCGGACACAGATACGCAGTATTTT.